This T cell receptor (beta chain) was captured in a study of blood T cell repertoires in COVID-19. In the original analysis: Estimation of nucleated cell counts was performed using reference gene primer amplification. Profiled with immunoSEQ multiplex PCR; TCRdb holds only in-frame clones, not every one. Clonal size and the V and J genes are those of that table, whereas D and trimming came from the DNA. The sample carries about 400,000 clones, approximately 89% recorded once. There are 15 residues in the CDR3. The V gene's germline CDR1 is GTSNPN and CDR2 SVGIG (reference sequence). The trim removed 4 bases at V and 4 bases at J, leaving 6 bases unmatched.

This clonotype was obtained from a woman aged 25 to 39 who had recovered from COVID-19. The rearrangement links TRBV30 to TRBJ2-3; TRBD2 matches at 12 bases. Sample: PBMCs or T cells enriched from blood (not recorded which). The CDR3: CAWNPSGGAADTQYF. In DNA form, the CDR3 reads TGTGCCTGGAACCCTAGCGGGGGGGCAGCAGATACGCAGTATTTT.